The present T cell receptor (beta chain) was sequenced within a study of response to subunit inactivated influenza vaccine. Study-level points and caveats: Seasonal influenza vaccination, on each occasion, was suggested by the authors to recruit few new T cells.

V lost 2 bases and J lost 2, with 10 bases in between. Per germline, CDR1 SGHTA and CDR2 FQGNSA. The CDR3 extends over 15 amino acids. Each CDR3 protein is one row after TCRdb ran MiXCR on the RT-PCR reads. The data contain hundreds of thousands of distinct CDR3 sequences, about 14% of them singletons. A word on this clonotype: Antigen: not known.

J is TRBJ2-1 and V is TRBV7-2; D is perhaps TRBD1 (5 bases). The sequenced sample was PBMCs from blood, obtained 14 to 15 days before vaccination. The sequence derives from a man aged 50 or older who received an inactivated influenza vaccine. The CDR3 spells CASSLTAGTYNEQFF. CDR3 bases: TGTGCCAGCAGCTTAACGGCAGGGACCTACAATGAGCAGTTCTTC.